This passage covers 21 T cell receptor beta chains from one sample sequenced in a study of T cell responses to AZD1222 COVID-19 vaccine. Some clones are missing from TCRdb's copy, which holds only in-frame ones; the method was immunoSEQ multiplex PCR. The sample lists about 180,000 clones, 85% to 90% occurring once. Sample: peripheral blood, taken 28 days after the second AZD1222 dose. The receptor source for this set is an adult who received the AZD1222 COVID-19 vaccine.

This rearrangement joins TRBV25-1 to TRBJ1-6; 8 positions match TRBD1. The CDR3 is 14 amino acids. Germline-derived CDR1 and CDR2 are MGHDK and SYGVNS. With 5 bases clipped from V and 10 bases from J, the junction kept 7 bases outside the gene matches. CDR3 coding DNA: TGTGCCAGCAGTATCCCAGGGGGCGGATCACCCCTCCACTTT. It yields the protein CASSIPGGGSPLHF.

In its sample, this clone was seen once. The chain is built from TRBV28 and TRBJ1-2; 11 bases are a match to TRBD1. CDR1 and CDR2 (germline): MDHEN, SYDVKM. The CDR3 runs 14 residues. The junction had 4 bases not matched to a gene; V was cut back by 8 bases and J by 2 bases. The DNA for the CDR3 is TGTGCCAGCGGACAGGGGGCGGGGAACTATGGCTACACCTTC. It is translated as CASGQGAGNYGYTF.

On this clone: One end of the junction is discordant with germline, which a read error may explain. The chain links TRBV12-3 or TRBV12-4 to TRBJ1-6; 7 nucleotides align to TRBD1. The CDR3 loop spans 13 amino acids. CDR3 region: CASSRDSDSPFHF. CDR3 DNA sequence: TGTGCCAGCAGCCGGGACAGTGATTCACCCTTCCACTTT.

The chain combines TRBV2 with TRBJ1-5; tentatively, D is TRBD1 (6 bases). Germline values: CDR1 SNHLY, CDR2 FYNNEI. Trimming shortened V by 3 bases and J by 3 bases, and 9 bases separated the two germline ends. This CDR3 is built from 14 residues. The CDR3 spells CASSDGGFNQPQHF. The CDR3 nucleotides read TGTGCCAGCAGTGATGGGGGCTTCAATCAGCCCCAGCATTTT. The entire variable domain, with the rest obtained from reference TRBV2 and TRBJ1-5, is as follows: EPEVTQTPSHQVTQMGQEVILRCVPISNHLYFYWYRQILGQKVEFLVSFYNNEISEKSEIFDDQFSVERPDGSNFTLKIRSTKLEDSAMYFCASSDGGFNQPQHFGDGTRLSIL.

The chain couples TRBV19 to TRBJ2-7; D gene uncertain. Germline V gene data show CDR1 as LNHDA and CDR2 as SQIVND (reference sequence). V was pared by 7 bases and J by 3 bases, with 19 bases between. The CDR3 runs to 15 residues. CDR3 sequence: CASNPGLQALYEQYF. The CDR3 region has the DNA TGTGCCAGTAACCCCGGGCTCCAAGCCCTCTACGAGCAGTACTTC. The full variable domain, in which reference TRBV19 and TRBJ2-7 provide the parts outside the CDR3, is DGGITQSPKYLFRKEGQNVTLSCEQNLNHDAMYWYRQDPGQGLRLIYYSQIVNDFQKGDIAEGYSVSREKKESFPLTVTSAQKNPTAFYLCASNPGLQALYEQYFGPGTRLTVT.

The V gene is TRBV14, the J gene TRBJ2-1; TRBD1 aligns across 9 bases. In germline, CDR1 is SGHDN, CDR2 FVKESK. The CDR3 consists of 16 residues. Trimming cost V 4 bases and J 2 bases; bases outside gene matches: 6. The CDR3 DNA is TGTGCCAGCAGCCCTTCGGACAGGGGTCCCTACAATGAGCAGTTCTTC. Translated: CASSPSDRGPYNEQFF.

In its sample, this clone was seen once. This chain joins TRBV5-8 and TRBJ2-7, with a weak D call TRBD1 (5 bases). CDR3 length: 13 residues. V lost 0 bases and J 3 bases, leaving 7 bases between the germline ends. In germline, CDR1 is SGHTS, CDR2 YDEGEE. CDR3 in DNA: TGTGCCAGCAGCTTGGTGCAGGGCTACGAGCAGTACTTC. Its protein product is CASSLVQGYEQYF.

CDR3 loop: CASSGLDSSYGYTF. Written as DNA, the CDR3 is TGTGCCAGCAGCGGACTTGATTCTAGCTATGGCTACACCTTC. The chain is built from TRBV9 and TRBJ1-2; no clear D. The CDR3 runs 14 residues. The V end was cut by 3 bases, the J end by 4 bases, with 13 bases between. Germline V gives CDR1 SGDLS, CDR2 YYNGEE.

The V call is TRBV6-6, the J call TRBJ1-1; no firm D call. The V end was cut by 2 bases, the J end by 5 bases, with 9 bases between. This CDR3 spans 13 amino acids. Germline assignment: CDR1 MNHNY and CDR2 SVGAGI (reference sequence). CDR3 region: CASSYGERTEAFF. The CDR3, as DNA: TGTGCCAGCAGTTACGGCGAGCGGACTGAAGCTTTCTTT.

The DNA of the CDR3 is TGCGCCAGCAGTTGGACAGGGGTTGGGGAAAAACTGTTTTTT. Encoded protein: CASSWTGVGEKLFF. J is TRBJ1-4 and V is TRBV5-1, with 9 bases aligning to TRBD1. V was clipped by 5 bases and J by 8 bases; unmatched bases: 7. This CDR3 comprises 14 residues. Germline V CDR1 and CDR2: SGHRS, YFSETQ.

The genes are TRBV28 and TRBJ1-1; D gene uncertain. The CDR3 covers 13 residues. Germline V gene lookup returns CDR1 MDHEN and CDR2 SYDVKM. V shed 7 bases and J shed 5 bases, with 14 bases lying between them. CDR3 loop: CASTLGGETEAFF. Written as DNA, the CDR3 is TGTGCCAGCACCTTGGGCGGGGAGACTGAAGCTTTCTTT.

This chain links TRBV7-9 with TRBJ1-1; D perhaps matches TRBD1 (5 bases). V shed 4 bases and J shed 2 bases, with 8 bases lying between them. In germline, CDR1 is SEHNR, CDR2 FQNEAQ (reference sequence). The CDR3 runs to 13 residues. The CDR3: CASSSQVNTEAFF. The CDR3 coding sequence is TGTGCCAGCAGCTCACAGGTTAACACTGAAGCTTTCTTT. Combining the CDR3 with reference TRBV7-9 and TRBJ1-1 gives the whole variable domain DTGVSQNPRHKITKRGQNVTFRCDPISEHNRLYWYRQTLGQGPEFLTYFQNEAQLEKSRLLSDRFSAERPKGSFSTLEIQRTEQGDSAMYLCASSSQVNTEAFFGQGTRLTVV.

The genes are TRBV12-2 and TRBJ1-5; the tabulated D call, TRBD1, remains unverified against the DNA. TRBV12-2 is designated a pseudogene. CDR3 size: 16 residues. The CDR3 DNA reads as TGTGCAAGTCGCTTGTACACAGGGCTTGAAGGTCAGCCCCAGCATTTT. Its translation: CASRLYTGLEGQPQHF.

This clone was picked up one time. The chain carries TRBV7-2 and TRBJ2-2; D not certain. The CDR3 runs 14 residues. From germline, CDR1 is SGHTA and CDR2 FQGNSA. The V end lost 7 bases, the J end lost 4 bases, and 13 bases lay between the germline ends. The CDR3 DNA is TGTGCCAGCACCCTTGGAGCTGGCACCGGGGAGCTGTTTTTT. It specifies CASTLGAGTGELFF.

The sample holds a few counts of this clone. The rearrangement uses TRBV6-1 and TRBJ1-1, with TRBD1 matching 12 bases. Germline trimming cut 2 bases from V and 4 bases from J; bases unmatched to any gene: 8. The CDR3 sequence is 17 residues long. Per the germline V gene, CDR1 is MNHNS and CDR2 is SASEGT. For the CDR3, the DNA is TGTGCCAGCAGTGAACGGGGACAGGGGGCATCGAGCACTGAAGCTTTCTTT. It specifies CASSERGQGASSTEAFF.

The chain combines TRBV19 with TRBJ1-1; the match to TRBD1 covers 7 bases. This CDR3 is 14 amino acids long. V was clipped by 3 bases and J by 5 bases; unmatched bases: 6. Germline V CDR1 and CDR2: LNHDA, SQIVND (reference sequence). CDR3 residues: CASSIDREFTEAFF. The CDR3 nucleotides are TGTGCCAGTAGTATTGACAGGGAGTTTACTGAAGCTTTCTTT.

The CDR3 DNA sequence: TGCGCCAGCAGCTTGGCGGGACAGGGGGCGCGAGAGACCCAGTACTTC. The encoded protein is CASSLAGQGARETQYF. V and J are TRBV5-1 and TRBJ2-5, with TRBD1 matching over 12 bases. Germline CDR1 is SGHRS and CDR2 is YFSETQ. Losses at the gene ends were 0 bases for V and 4 bases for J; bases not matched to a gene: 4. The CDR3 covers 16 residues. Based on the CDR3 plus reference TRBV5-1 and TRBJ2-5, the full variable domain is KAGVTQTPRYLIKTRGQQVTLSCSPISGHRSVSWYQQTPGQGLQFLFEYFSETQRNKGNFPGRFSGRQFSNSRSEMNVSTLELGDSALYLCASSLAGQGARETQYFGPGTRLLVL.

The chain recombines TRBV10-3 with TRBJ1-2; no clear D gene. This CDR3 is 14 amino acids long. CDR1 is ENHRY and CDR2 is SYGVKD in the germline V gene. V dropped 6 bases and J dropped 5 bases, with 16 bases sitting between them. The CDR3 region has the DNA TGTGCCATCAGGGGCGGATCCTCCACTTATGGCTACACCTTC. Translated, it gives CAIRGGSSTYGYTF.

J is TRBJ1-2 and V is TRBV15, with a tentative D call TRBD1 (6 bases). The germline V and J ends were trimmed by 1 base and 8 bases, with 11 bases remaining between them. This CDR3 comprises 13 residues. The germline gives CDR1 LNHNV, CDR2 YYDKDF (reference sequence). This CDR3 reads CATSRAQGWGYTF. CDR3 nucleotides: TGTGCCACCAGCAGAGCACAGGGATGGGGCTACACCTTC.

The chain carries TRBV18 and TRBJ1-1; unclear D gene. Between the trimmed V and J ends, which lost 3 bases and 5 bases, there was a span of 13 bases. The CDR3 is 14 amino acids. Germline loops: CDR1 KGHSH, CDR2 LQKENI. CDR3 sequence: CASSPRQRETEAFF. CDR3 DNA: TGTGCCAGCTCACCTAGGCAGAGGGAAACTGAAGCTTTCTTT.

The chain recombines TRBV18 with TRBJ2-5; TRBD2 agrees at 7 bases. The CDR3 consists of 19 residues. Germline values: CDR1 KGHSH, CDR2 LQKENI. With 3 bases clipped from V and 2 bases from J, the junction kept 18 bases outside the gene matches. The CDR3 protein is CASSPSYPIAAGEQETQYF. DNA of the CDR3: TGTGCCAGCTCACCGAGCTACCCGATAGCGGCGGGGGAACAAGAGACCCAGTACTTC.